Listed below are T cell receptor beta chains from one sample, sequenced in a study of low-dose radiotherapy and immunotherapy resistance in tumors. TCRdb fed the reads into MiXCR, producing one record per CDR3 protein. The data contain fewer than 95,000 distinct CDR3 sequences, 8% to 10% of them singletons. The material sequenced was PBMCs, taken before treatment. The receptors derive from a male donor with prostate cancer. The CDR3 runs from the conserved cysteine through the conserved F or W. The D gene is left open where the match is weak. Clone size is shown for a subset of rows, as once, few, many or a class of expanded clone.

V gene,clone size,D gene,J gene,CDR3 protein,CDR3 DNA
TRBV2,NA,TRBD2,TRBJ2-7,CASSGGLAASYEQYF,TGTGCCAGCAGCGGTGGACTAGCGGCCTCCTACGAGCAGTACTTC
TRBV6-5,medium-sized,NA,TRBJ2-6,CASRGSGANVLTF,TGTGCCAGCCGGGGCTCTGGGGCCAACGTCCTGACTTTC
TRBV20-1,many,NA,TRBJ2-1,CSAILQGGNEQFF,TGCAGTGCTATCCTACAGGGAGGCAATGAGCAGTTCTTC
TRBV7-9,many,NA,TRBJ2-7,CASSLHWAGATYEQYF,TGTGCCAGCAGCTTACATTGGGCAGGCGCAACCTACGAGCAGTACTTC
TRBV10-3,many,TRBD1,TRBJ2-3,CAISEGQGHTDTQYF,TGTGCCATCAGTGAGGGACAGGGCCACACAGATACGCAGTATTTT
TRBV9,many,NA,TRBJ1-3,CASSVEPGPPGNTIYF,TGTGCCAGCAGCGTAGAGCCAGGGCCACCCGGAAACACCATATATTTT
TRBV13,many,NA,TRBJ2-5,CASSSSGWGSEETQYF,TGTGCCAGCAGCTCATCCGGTTGGGGGAGTGAAGAGACCCAGTACTTC
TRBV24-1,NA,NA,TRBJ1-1,CATSEAGTSTEAFF,TGTGCCACCAGTGAGGCAGGGACGAGCACTGAAGCTTTCTTT
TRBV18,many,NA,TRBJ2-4,CASSPQEGGNIQYF,TGTGCCAGCTCACCACAAGAAGGGGGGAACATTCAGTACTTC
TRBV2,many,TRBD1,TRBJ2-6,CASSQGAGANVLTF,TGTGCCAGCAGCCAGGGGGCTGGGGCCAACGTCCTGACTTTC
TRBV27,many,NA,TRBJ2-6,CASSLSPSGANVLTF,TGTGCCAGCAGTTTATCCCCCTCTGGGGCCAACGTCCTGACTTTC
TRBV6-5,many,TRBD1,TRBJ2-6,CASSDPGQGGGANVLTF,TGTGCCAGCAGTGACCCTGGACAGGGGGGCGGGGCCAACGTCCTGACTTTC
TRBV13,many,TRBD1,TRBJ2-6,CASSQAGQGVPGANVLTF,TGTGCCAGCAGCCAGGCCGGACAGGGGGTCCCTGGGGCCAACGTCCTGACTTTC
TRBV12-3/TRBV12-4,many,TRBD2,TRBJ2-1,CASSSRAGGSYNEQFF,TGTGCCAGCAGTTCGCGGGCGGGAGGCTCCTACAATGAGCAGTTCTTC
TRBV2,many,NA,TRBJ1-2,CASSPDGNYGYTF,TGTGCCAGCAGTCCCGACGGGAACTATGGCTACACCTTC
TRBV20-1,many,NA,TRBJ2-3,CSARPRGGATDTQYF,TGCAGTGCTAGACCTAGGGGCGGGGCAACAGATACGCAGTATTTT
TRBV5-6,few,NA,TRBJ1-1,CASSTKLTGTRRTEAFF,TGTGCCAGCAGCACCAAGCTAACAGGGACACGAAGGACTGAAGCTTTCTTT
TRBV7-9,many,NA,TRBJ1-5,CASSLDGGINQPQHF,TGTGCCAGCAGCTTAGATGGGGGAATCAACCAGCCCCAGCATTTT
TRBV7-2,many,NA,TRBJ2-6,CASSLSGNPGANVLTF,TGTGCCAGCAGCTTATCGGGGAATCCTGGGGCCAACGTCCTGACTTTC
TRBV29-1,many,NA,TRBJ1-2,CSVELFEGLNYGYTF,TGCAGCGTAGAGCTTTTCGAGGGGCTGAACTATGGCTACACCTTC
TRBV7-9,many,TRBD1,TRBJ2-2,CASSPRTGDTGELFF,TGTGCCAGCAGCCCGAGGACAGGGGACACCGGGGAGCTGTTTTTT
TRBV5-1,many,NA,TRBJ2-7,CASSLAPGAPYEQYF,TGCGCCAGCAGCTTGGCCCCCGGCGCCCCCTACGAGCAGTACTTC
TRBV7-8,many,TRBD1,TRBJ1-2,CASSLGARGDYTF,TGTGCCAGCAGCTTAGGGGCCAGGGGGGACTACACCTTC
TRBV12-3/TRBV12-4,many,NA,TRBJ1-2,CASSLPKMSGYTF,TGTGCCAGCAGTCTCCCCAAAATGTCTGGCTACACCTTC
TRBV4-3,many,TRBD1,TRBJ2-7,CASSQGYRGYEQYF,TGCGCCAGCAGCCAAGGTTACAGGGGATACGAGCAGTACTTC
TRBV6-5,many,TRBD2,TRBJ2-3,CASTRLEGGRDTQYF,TGTGCCAGCACCCGATTGGAGGGAGGGCGAGATACGCAGTATTTT
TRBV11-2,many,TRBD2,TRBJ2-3,CASSSLAGGRTDTQYF,TGTGCCAGCAGCTCCTTAGCGGGAGGGCGCACAGATACGCAGTATTTT
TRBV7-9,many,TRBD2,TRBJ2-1,CASSLGLGGLAEGTYNEQFF,TGTGCCAGCAGCTTAGGACTAGGGGGACTAGCGGAGGGCACCTACAATGAGCAGTTCTTC
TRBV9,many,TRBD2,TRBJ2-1,CASSEGLAFHNEQFF,TGTGCCAGCAGCGAGGGACTAGCGTTTCACAATGAGCAGTTCTTC
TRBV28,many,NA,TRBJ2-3,CASRVGRDTQYF,TGTGCCAGCAGGGTGGGGAGAGATACGCAGTATTTT
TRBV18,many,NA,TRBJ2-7,CASSPVGAEQYF,TGTGCCAGCTCACCAGTCGGCGCGGAGCAGTACTTC
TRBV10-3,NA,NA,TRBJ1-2,CAITPDEVYGYTF,TGTGCCATCACCCCGGATGAGGTTTATGGCTACACCTTC
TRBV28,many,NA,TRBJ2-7,CASSLIGAGDSYEQYF,TGTGCCAGCAGTTTAATTGGGGCAGGAGACTCCTACGAGCAGTACTTC
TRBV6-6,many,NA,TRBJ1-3,CASSYSRTQGSFSGNTIYF,TGTGCCAGCAGTTACTCGAGAACTCAGGGATCTTTCTCTGGAAACACCATATATTTT
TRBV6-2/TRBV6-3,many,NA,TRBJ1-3,CASSETNVHGNTIYF,TGTGCCAGCAGTGAGACCAACGTCCATGGAAACACCATATATTTT
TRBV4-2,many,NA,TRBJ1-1,CASSRRLGGFMNTEAFF,TGTGCCAGCAGCCGGAGGCTAGGGGGATTTATGAACACTGAAGCTTTCTTT
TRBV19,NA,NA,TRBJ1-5,CASRQEGVNQPQHF,TGTGCCAGTAGGCAGGAGGGAGTCAATCAGCCCCAGCATTTT
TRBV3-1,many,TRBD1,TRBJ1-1,CASSQGGGVGTEAFF,TGTGCCAGCAGCCAAGGAGGGGGCGTTGGCACTGAAGCTTTCTTT
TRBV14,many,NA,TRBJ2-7,CASSQVFGGPGEQYF,TGTGCCAGCAGCCAAGTTTTCGGGGGGCCGGGCGAGCAGTACTTC
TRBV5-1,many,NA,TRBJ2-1,CASSLGGGSYNEQFF,TGTGCCAGCAGCTTGGGAGGGGGCTCCTACAATGAGCAGTTCTTC
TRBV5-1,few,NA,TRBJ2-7,CASSLAVEGGREQYF,TGCGCCAGCAGCTTGGCCGTTGAAGGGGGGCGTGAGCAGTACTTC
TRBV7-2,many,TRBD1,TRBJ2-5,CASSSQQGPETQYF,TGTGCCAGCAGCTCCCAACAGGGGCCAGAGACCCAGTACTTC
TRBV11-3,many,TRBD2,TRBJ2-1,CASSLGLAGERQFF,TGTGCCAGCAGCTTGGGACTAGCGGGAGAAAGGCAGTTCTTC
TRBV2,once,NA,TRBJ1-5,CASTDSDSNQPQHF,TGTGCCAGCACTGACAGCGATAGCAATCAGCCCCAGCATTTT
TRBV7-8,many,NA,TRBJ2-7,CASSLDPVSSSYEQYF,TGTGCCAGCAGCTTAGACCCGGTTTCGAGCTCCTACGAGCAGTACTTC
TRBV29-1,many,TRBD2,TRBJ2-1,CSVDGRSRNEQFF,TGCAGCGTTGACGGGAGGTCTCGGAATGAGCAGTTCTTC
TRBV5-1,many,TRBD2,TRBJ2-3,CASSREATDTQYF,TGCGCCAGCAGCCGGGAGGCCACAGATACGCAGTATTTT
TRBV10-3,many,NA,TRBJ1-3,CAIGRDSGNTIYF,TGTGCCATCGGCAGGGACTCTGGAAACACCATATATTTT
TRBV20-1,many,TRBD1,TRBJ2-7,CSAGTGGGYEQYF,TGCAGTGCTGGGACAGGGGGCGGTTACGAGCAGTACTTC
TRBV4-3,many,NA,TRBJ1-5,CASSQDTGFGQPQHF,TGCGCCAGCAGCCAAGATACAGGGTTCGGTCAGCCCCAGCATTTT
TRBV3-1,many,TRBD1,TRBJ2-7,CASSPGGGNSYEQYF,TGTGCCAGCAGCCCAGGGGGTGGCAACTCCTACGAGCAGTACTTC
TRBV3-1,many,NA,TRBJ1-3,CASSPRPSSGNTIYF,TGTGCCAGCAGCCCGCGGCCCAGCTCTGGAAACACCATATATTTT
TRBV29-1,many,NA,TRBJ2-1,CSVDASGNEQFF,TGCAGCGTTGACGCGAGTGGGAATGAGCAGTTCTTC
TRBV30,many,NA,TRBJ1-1,CAWSFLRNTEAFF,TGTGCCTGGAGTTTCTTGAGGAACACTGAAGCTTTCTTT
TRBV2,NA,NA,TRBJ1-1,CASTQGTNTEAFF,TGTGCCAGCACCCAGGGCACGAACACTGAAGCTTTCTTT
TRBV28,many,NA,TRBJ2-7,CASRYSYEQYF,TGTGCCAGCAGGTACTCCTACGAGCAGTACTTC
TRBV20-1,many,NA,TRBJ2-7,CSAKSPRDNYEQYF,TGCAGCGCGAAGTCCCCTCGGGACAACTACGAGCAGTACTTC
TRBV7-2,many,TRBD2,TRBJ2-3,CASSRQGTSADTQYF,TGTGCCAGCAGCAGGCAGGGGACTAGCGCAGATACGCAGTATTTT
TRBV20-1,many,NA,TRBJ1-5,CSASQLGPQHF,TGCAGTGCTAGCCAACTTGGGCCCCAGCATTTT
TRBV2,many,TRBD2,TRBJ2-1,CASRTSGKLNEQFF,TGTGCCAGCAGGACTAGCGGGAAACTCAATGAGCAGTTCTTC